Included here is one TCR beta chain sequence, with context. Its antigen remains unidentified. These data come from a study of beta chain features in type 1 diabetes. Study-wide points: The similarity of naive, central memory and Treg TCRB repertoires appeared greater among patients than among healthy donors. Moderate but significant shortening of TCRB CDR3s was recorded in all four CD4+ subsets from Type 1 diabetes patients.

This CDR3 is 16 amino acids long. From germline, CDR1 is LGHNA and CDR2 YSLEER. V lost 3 bases to trimming and J lost 4 bases; unmatched junction nucleotides: 6. Isolated RNA was reverse transcribed in full, so expressed TCRB transcripts were sequenced. The table came from immunoSEQ multiplex PCR; TCRdb's copy has only in-frame clones and leaves some out. The table lists 300,000 to 350,000 clones, roughly 8% of them singletons. The sequenced sample consisted of central memory CD4+ T cells from blood. The clonotype was recovered from a woman aged 18-29 years in good health. V gene TRBV4-3 combines with J gene TRBJ2-5, with TRBD2 matching 12 bases. CDR3 residues: CASSQGLAGGRETQYF. DNA of the CDR3: TGCGCCAGCAGCCAGGGGCTAGCGGGAGGGCGAGAGACCCAGTACTTC.